The clone carrying this TCR beta chain has at least ten counts. CDR1 and CDR2 from the germline V gene are DFQATT and SNEGSKA (reference sequence). V lost 3 bases and J lost 3, with 11 bases in between. The length of the CDR3 is 13 residues. The sample is drawn from a study of T-cell reconstitution after alpha-beta-depleted transplantation in children. This sample's TCRbeta library carried unique molecular identifier barcodes. In TCRdb, the PCR reads were re-called with MiXCR into one record per CDR3 protein. The sample yields 600,000 to 700,000 distinct CDR3 sequences, 16% seen once. The sequences come from PBMCs from the stem cell graft donor, collected from the stem cell graft. The V and J genes are TRBV20-1 and TRBJ1-1, with D hard to call. This clonotype was obtained from a human donor who donated a stem cell graft to a child with acute myeloid leukemia. The CDR3 sequence: CSARAAFYTEAFF. The DNA of the CDR3 is TGCAGTGCTAGGGCAGCTTTCTACACTGAAGCTTTCTTT.